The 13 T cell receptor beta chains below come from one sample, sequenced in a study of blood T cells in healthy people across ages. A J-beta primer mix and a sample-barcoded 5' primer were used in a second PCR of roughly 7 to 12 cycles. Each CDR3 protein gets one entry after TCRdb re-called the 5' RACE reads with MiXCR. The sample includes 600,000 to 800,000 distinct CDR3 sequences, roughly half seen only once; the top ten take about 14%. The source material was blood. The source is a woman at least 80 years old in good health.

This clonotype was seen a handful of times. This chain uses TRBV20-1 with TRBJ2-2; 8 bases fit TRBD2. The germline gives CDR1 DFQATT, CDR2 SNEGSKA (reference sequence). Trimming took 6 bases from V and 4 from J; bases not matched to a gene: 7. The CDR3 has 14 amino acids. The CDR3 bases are TGCAGTGCCGTCTTCAGCGGGGGCACCGGGGAGCTGTTTTTT. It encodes CSAVFSGGTGELFF.

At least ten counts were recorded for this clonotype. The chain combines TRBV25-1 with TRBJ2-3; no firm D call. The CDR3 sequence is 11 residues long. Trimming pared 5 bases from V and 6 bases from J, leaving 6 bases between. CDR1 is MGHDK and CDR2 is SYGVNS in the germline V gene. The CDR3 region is CASSNLDTQYF. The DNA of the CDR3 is TGTGCCAGCAGTAATCTGGATACGCAGTATTTT.

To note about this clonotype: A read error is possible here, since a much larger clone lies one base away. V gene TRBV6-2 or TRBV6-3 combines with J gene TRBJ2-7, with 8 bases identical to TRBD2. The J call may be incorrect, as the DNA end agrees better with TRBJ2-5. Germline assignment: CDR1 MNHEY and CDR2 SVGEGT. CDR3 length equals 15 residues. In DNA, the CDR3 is TGTGCCAGCAGTCGATCGGGACTAGTCAGGGAGACCCAGTACTTC. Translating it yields CASSRSGLVRETQYF.

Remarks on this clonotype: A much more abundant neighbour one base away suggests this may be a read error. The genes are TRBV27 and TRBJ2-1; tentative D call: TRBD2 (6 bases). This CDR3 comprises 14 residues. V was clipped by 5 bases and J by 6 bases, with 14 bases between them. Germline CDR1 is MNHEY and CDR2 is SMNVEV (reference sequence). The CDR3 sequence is CASSQDGTANEQFF. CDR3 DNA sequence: TGTGCCAGCAGTCAAGACGGGACTGCCAATGAGCAGTTCTTC.

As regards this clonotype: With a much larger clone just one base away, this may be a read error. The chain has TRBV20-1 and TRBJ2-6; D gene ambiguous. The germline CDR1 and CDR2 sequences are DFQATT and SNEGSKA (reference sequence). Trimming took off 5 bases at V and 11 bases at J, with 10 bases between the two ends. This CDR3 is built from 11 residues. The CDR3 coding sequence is TGCAGTGCTCAAAAGACCGACGTCCTGACTTTC. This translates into CSAQKTDVLTF.

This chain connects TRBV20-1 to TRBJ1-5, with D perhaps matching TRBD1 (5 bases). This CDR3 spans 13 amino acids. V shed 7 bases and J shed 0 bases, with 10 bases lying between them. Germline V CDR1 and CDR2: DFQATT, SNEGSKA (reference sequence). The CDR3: CSVWDSSNQPQHF. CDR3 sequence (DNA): TGCAGTGTGTGGGACTCTAGCAATCAGCCCCAGCATTTT.

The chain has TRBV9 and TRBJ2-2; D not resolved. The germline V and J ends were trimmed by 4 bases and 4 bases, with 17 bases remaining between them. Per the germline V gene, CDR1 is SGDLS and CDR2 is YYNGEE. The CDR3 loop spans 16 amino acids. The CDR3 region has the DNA TGTGCCAGCAGCCTTACCACGGGCATGATCACCGGGGAGCTGTTTTTT. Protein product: CASSLTTGMITGELFF. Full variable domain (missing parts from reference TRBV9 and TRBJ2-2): DSGVTQTPKHLITATGQRVTLRCSPRSGDLSVYWYQQSLDQGLQFLIQYYNGEERAKGNILERFSAQQFPDLHSELNLSSLELGDSALYFCASSLTTGMITGELFFGEGSRLTVL.

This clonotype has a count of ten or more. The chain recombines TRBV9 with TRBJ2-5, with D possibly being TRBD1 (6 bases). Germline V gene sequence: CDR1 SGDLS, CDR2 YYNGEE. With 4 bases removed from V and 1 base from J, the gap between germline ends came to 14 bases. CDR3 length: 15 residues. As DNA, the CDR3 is TGTGCCAGCAGCCCCCGACAGGCGGGCCAAGAGACCCAGTACTTC. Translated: CASSPRQAGQETQYF.

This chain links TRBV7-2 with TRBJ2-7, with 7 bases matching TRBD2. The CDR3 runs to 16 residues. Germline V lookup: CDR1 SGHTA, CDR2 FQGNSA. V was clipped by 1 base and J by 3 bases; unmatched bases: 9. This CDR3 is CASSLGSSGGFYEQYF. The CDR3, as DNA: TGTGCCAGCAGCTTAGGCTCTAGCGGAGGATTCTACGAGCAGTACTTC.

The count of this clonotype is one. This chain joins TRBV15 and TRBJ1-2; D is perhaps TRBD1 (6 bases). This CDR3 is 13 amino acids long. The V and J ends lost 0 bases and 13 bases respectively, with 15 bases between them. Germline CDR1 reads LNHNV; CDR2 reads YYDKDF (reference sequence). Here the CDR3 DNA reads TGTGCCACCAGCAGAGATAGGGACACAAGGGGCACCTTC. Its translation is CATSRDRDTRGTF. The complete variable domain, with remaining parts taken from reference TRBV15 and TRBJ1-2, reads DAMVIQNPRYQVTQFGKPVTLSCSQTLNHNVMYWYQQKSSQAPKLLFHYYDKDFNNEADTPDNFQSRRPNTSFCFLDIRSPGLGDTAMYLCATSRDRDTRGTFGSGTRLTVV.

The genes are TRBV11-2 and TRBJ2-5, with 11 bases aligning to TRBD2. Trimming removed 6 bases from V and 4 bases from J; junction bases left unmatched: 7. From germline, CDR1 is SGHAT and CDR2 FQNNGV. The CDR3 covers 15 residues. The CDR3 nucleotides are TGTGCCAGCAGTGTTAGCGGGGGGGTCCGAGAGACCCAGTACTTC. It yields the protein CASSVSGGVRETQYF.

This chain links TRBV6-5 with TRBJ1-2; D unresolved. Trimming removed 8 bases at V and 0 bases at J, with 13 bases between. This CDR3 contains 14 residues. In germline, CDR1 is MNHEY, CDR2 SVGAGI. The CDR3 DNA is TGTGCCAGCTCGGAGGGCCGGACTAACTATGGCTACACCTTC. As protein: CASSEGRTNYGYTF.

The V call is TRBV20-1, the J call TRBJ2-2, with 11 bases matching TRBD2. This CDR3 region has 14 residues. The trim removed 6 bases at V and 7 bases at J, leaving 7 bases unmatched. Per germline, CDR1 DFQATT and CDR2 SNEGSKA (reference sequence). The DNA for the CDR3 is TGCAGTGCAACCTTAGCGGGAGGGGGCGGGGAGCTGTTTTTT. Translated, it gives CSATLAGGGGELFF.